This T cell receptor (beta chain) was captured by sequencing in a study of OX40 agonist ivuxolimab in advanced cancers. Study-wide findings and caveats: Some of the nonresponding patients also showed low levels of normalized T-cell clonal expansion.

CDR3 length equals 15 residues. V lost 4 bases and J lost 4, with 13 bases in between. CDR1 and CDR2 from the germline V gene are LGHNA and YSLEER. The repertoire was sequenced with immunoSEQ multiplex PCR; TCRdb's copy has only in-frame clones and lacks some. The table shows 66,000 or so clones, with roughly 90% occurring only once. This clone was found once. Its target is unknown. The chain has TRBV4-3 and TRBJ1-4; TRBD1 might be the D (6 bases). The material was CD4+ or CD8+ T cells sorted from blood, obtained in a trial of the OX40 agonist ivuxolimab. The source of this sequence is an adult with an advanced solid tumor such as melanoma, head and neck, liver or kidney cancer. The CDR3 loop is CASSPRGRGNEKLFF. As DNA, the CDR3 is TGCGCCAGCAGCCCGCGAGGCAGGGGTAATGAAAAACTGTTTTTT.